One and the same sample provided the 16 T cell receptor beta chains below, sequenced in a study of cytomegalovirus exposure and HLA in healthy donors. The PCR had 60 Vbeta and 13 Jbeta primers. The repertoire was sequenced with immunoSEQ multiplex PCR; TCRdb's copy has only in-frame clones and lacks some. Among about 63,000 clones listed, less than 75% were seen once. Sequenced input: PBMCs. These TCRs come from a man in his fifties or sixties in good health and CMV-seropositive.

The chain recombines TRBV10-2 with TRBJ2-7; 9 nucleotides align to TRBD2. With 4 bases clipped from V and 0 bases from J, the junction kept 16 bases outside the gene matches. Germline V gene data show CDR1 as WSHSY and CDR2 as SAAADI. There are 19 residues in the CDR3. The CDR3, as DNA: TGCGCCAGCAGTGTCCTGGGGGGAGCGGGGGGCACTCACTCCTACGAGCAGTACTTC. Residues: CASSVLGGAGGTHSYEQYF.

The chain combines TRBV6-1 with TRBJ2-7, with 9 positions matching TRBD2. V was pared by 5 bases and J by 5 bases, with 10 bases of the junction left unmatched. This CDR3 is built from 15 residues. Per germline, CDR1 MNHNS and CDR2 SASEGT. CDR3 coding DNA: TGTGCCAGCAGTCCCCCGGCGGGAGGGCCCCACGAGCAGTACTTC. Translated, it gives CASSPPAGGPHEQYF.

This clone was observed once. The chain couples TRBV6-5 to TRBJ2-7, with TRBD1 as a possible D gene (6 bases). Germline loops: CDR1 MNHEY, CDR2 SVGAGI. The CDR3 is 13 residues long. The V end was cut by 0 bases, the J end by 3 bases, with 6 bases between. The CDR3 here is CASSYSDSYEQYF. In DNA form, the CDR3 reads TGTGCCAGCAGTTACTCGGACAGCTACGAGCAGTACTTC.

This clone was observed once. J is TRBJ1-4 and V is TRBV5-5; TRBD1 agrees at 10 bases. The CDR3 runs 15 residues. Germline V gene sequence: CDR1 SGHKS, CDR2 YYEKEE (reference sequence). J was trimmed by 5 bases and V by 4 bases; bases with no gene match: 5. The DNA of the CDR3 is TGTGCCAGCAGCCCCATGGGACAGGGGAATGAAAAACTGTTTTTT. This encodes CASSPMGQGNEKLFF.

This chain links TRBV5-1 with TRBJ2-3; D ambiguous. The germline V and J ends were trimmed by 4 bases and 1 base, with 7 bases remaining between them. Germline values: CDR1 SGHRS, CDR2 YFSETQ. The CDR3 sequence is 13 residues long. The CDR3 DNA sequence: TGCGCCAGCAGCCCCTCGGGCACAGATACGCAGTATTTT. Translating gives CASSPSGTDTQYF.

The chain carries TRBV7-2 and TRBJ2-7, with 9 bases aligning to TRBD2. The germline V gene encodes CDR1 SGHTA and CDR2 FQGNSA. CDR3 length: 15 residues. J was trimmed by 3 bases and V by 1 base; bases with no gene match: 4. The CDR3 protein is CASSLEGSGSYEQYF. The CDR3 DNA follows: TGTGCCAGCAGCTTAGAGGGTAGCGGGAGCTACGAGCAGTACTTC.

This clone came up once. The chain employs TRBV2 and TRBJ2-2; D possibly corresponds to TRBD2 (5 bases). V was pared by 4 bases and J by 4 bases, with 10 bases between. The length of the CDR3 is 14 residues. Germline CDR1 and CDR2: SNHLY and FYNNEI. CDR3 DNA sequence: TGTGCCAGCAGTGTTGAAGGAGGCACCGGGGAGCTGTTTTTT. It translates to CASSVEGGTGELFF.

J is TRBJ1-5 and V is TRBV2, with TRBD1 as a possible D gene (6 bases). Trimming removed 6 bases from V and 4 bases from J, with 13 bases in between. This CDR3 comprises 14 residues. Germline assignment: CDR1 SNHLY and CDR2 FYNNEI. The CDR3 bases are TGTGCCAGCAGGTTGGGACATACTAATCAGCCCCAGCATTTT. It is translated as CASRLGHTNQPQHF.

This clone was seen just once. The rearrangement joins TRBV30 to TRBJ2-2; D is uncertain. V shed 3 bases and J shed 5 bases, with 10 bases lying between them. CDR3 size: 13 residues. CDR1 and CDR2 (germline): GTSNPN, SVGIG (reference sequence). CDR3 bases: TGTGCCTGGAGGGGCCAGCAGACCGGGGAGCTGTTTTTT. Translating gives CAWRGQQTGELFF.

CDR3 nucleotide sequence: TGCGCCAGCAGCTTGACCACAGGGTTCTCCGGTGAGCAGTTCTTC. Amino acids: CASSLTTGFSGEQFF. The chain links TRBV5-1 to TRBJ2-1; tentative D call: TRBD1 (6 bases). The V end lost 1 base, the J end lost 9 bases, and 17 bases lay between the germline ends. Germline V gene lookup returns CDR1 SGHRS and CDR2 YFSETQ. The CDR3 is 15 amino acids.

The V gene is TRBV6-1, the J gene TRBJ2-5; 7 bases line up with TRBD2. The germline V gene encodes CDR1 MNHNS and CDR2 SASEGT. CDR3 size: 14 residues. With V trimmed by 0 bases and J by 6 bases, 4 bases remained unmatched. This CDR3 is CASSEARGLKTQYF. In nucleotides, the CDR3 is TGTGCCAGCAGTGAAGCGAGGGGACTAAAGACCCAGTACTTC.

The chain is built from TRBV27 and TRBJ2-3; 10 bases match TRBD2. Germline V gene data show CDR1 as MNHEY and CDR2 as SMNVEV (reference sequence). This CDR3 contains 15 residues. The J segment lost 1 base and the V segment lost 6 bases, leaving 4 bases of the junction unmatched. Here the CDR3 reads CASRLAGVGTDTQYF. The DNA for the CDR3 is TGTGCCAGCAGGCTAGCGGGAGTCGGCACAGATACGCAGTATTTT.

This chain uses TRBV2 with TRBJ2-5; weak D call: TRBD2 (5 bases). V was cut by 6 bases and J by 0 bases, with 23 bases left in between. Germline CDR1 and CDR2: SNHLY and FYNNEI. CDR3 size: 18 residues. CDR3 sequence: CASRKSEESATNQETQYF. The CDR3 DNA follows: TGTGCCAGCAGAAAAAGTGAGGAGTCTGCGACTAACCAAGAGACCCAGTACTTC.

The CDR3 DNA reads TGTGCCAGCTCAGGGATGGGCTACAATGAGCAGTTCTTC. Amino acids: CASSGMGYNEQFF. The J gene is TRBJ2-1, the V gene TRBV6-6; tentative D call: TRBD1 (5 bases). The V and J ends lost 8 bases and 3 bases respectively, with 11 bases between them. This CDR3 spans 13 amino acids. Germline CDR1 and CDR2: MNHNY and SVGAGI (reference sequence).

The CDR3 protein is CASSPGIPGAEQFF. The CDR3, as DNA: TGTGCCAGCAGTCCCGGGATCCCGGGCGCCGAGCAGTTCTTC. The chain links TRBV27 to TRBJ2-1; D is possibly TRBD2 (5 bases). The CDR3 spans 14 residues. V was trimmed by 5 bases and J by 10 bases, leaving 18 bases between them. The V gene's germline CDR1 is MNHEY and CDR2 SMNVEV (reference sequence).

The chain combines TRBV6-5 with TRBJ1-3; the match to TRBD1 covers 7 bases. The J segment lost 4 bases and the V segment lost 6 bases, leaving 9 bases of the junction unmatched. The V gene's germline CDR1 is MNHEY and CDR2 SVGAGI. The CDR3 consists of 15 residues. The DNA for the CDR3 is TGTGCCAGCAGCCTCACGACAGGGCCGGGAAACACCATATATTTT. Amino acids: CASSLTTGPGNTIYF.